Shown below are 32 T cell receptor beta chains from a single sample sequenced in a study of blood T cell repertoires in COVID-19. Data came from immunoSEQ multiplex PCR; TCRdb stores just in-frame clones and leaves some out. The data hold about 210,000 clones, with approximately 89% observed a single time. The specimen was peripheral blood. The receptors originated from a woman aged 40 to 49 with acute or convalescent COVID-19.

This clone was picked up one time. The chain carries TRBV19 and TRBJ2-1; perhaps TRBD1 as D (5 bases). Germline V gene data show CDR1 as LNHDA and CDR2 as SQIVND (reference sequence). Trimming stripped 3 bases from V and 5 bases from J, with 14 bases between. The CDR3 has 15 residues. CDR3 sequence: CASSIGQGGNNEQFF. CDR3 in DNA: TGTGCCAGTAGTATTGGGCAGGGTGGAAACAATGAGCAGTTCTTC.

The rearrangement joins TRBV5-6 to TRBJ2-6; D possibly corresponds to TRBD1 (6 bases). The CDR3 consists of 15 residues. Deletions cut 7 bases from V and 3 bases from J, with 14 bases between. From germline, CDR1 is SGHDT and CDR2 YYEEEE. CDR3 in DNA: TGTGCCAGCCTTAAACAGGGACGTGGGGCCAACGTCCTGACTTTC. Translated: CASLKQGRGANVLTF.

The V and J genes are TRBV3-1 (or the pseudogene TRBV3-2) and TRBJ2-5; a weak D match, TRBD2 (5 bases). CDR3 size: 15 residues. Germline CDR1 and CDR2: LGHDT and YNNKEL (reference sequence). The V and J ends lost 0 bases and 2 bases respectively, with 10 bases between them. CDR3 loop: CASSQDPGRQETQYF. CDR3 nucleotide sequence: TGTGCCAGCAGCCAAGATCCGGGGAGACAAGAGACCCAGTACTTC.

Note on this clone: The sample contains more than one DNA sequence encoding this CDR3. The chain joins TRBV5-1 to TRBJ1-1, with TRBD1 matching over 8 bases. Germline CDR1 reads SGHRS; CDR2 reads YFSETQ. Trimming at V came to 3 bases and at J to 4 bases, leaving 2 bases not matched to a gene. The CDR3 covers 13 residues. CDR3 region: CASSWTGTTEAFF. For the CDR3, the DNA is TGCGCCAGCAGCTGGACAGGGACCACTGAAGCTTTCTTT.

The gene calls are TRBV19 and TRBJ1-5; D perhaps matches TRBD1 (5 bases). This CDR3 has 15 residues. The V end was cut by 9 bases, the J end by 0 bases, with 15 bases between. Germline-derived CDR1 and CDR2 are LNHDA and SQIVND (reference sequence). CDR3 DNA sequence: TGTGCCAGCAGGACGGGGGGGGATAGCAATCAGCCCCAGCATTTT. Encoded protein: CASRTGGDSNQPQHF.

This clone was seen a few times. The chain employs TRBV18 and TRBJ1-1, with D perhaps TRBD1 (5 bases). Deletions cut 3 bases from V and 6 bases from J, with 11 bases between. The CDR3 contains 13 residues. Germline CDR1 is KGHSH and CDR2 is LQKENI. The CDR3 protein is CASSPGGVAEAFF. DNA for the CDR3: TGTGCCAGCTCACCGGGAGGGGTGGCTGAAGCTTTCTTT.

V gene TRBV6-5 combines with J gene TRBJ1-2; D is possibly TRBD1 (6 bases). This CDR3 spans 15 amino acids. Germline V gene sequence: CDR1 MNHEY, CDR2 SVGAGI. The germline V and J ends were trimmed by 7 bases and 8 bases, with 23 bases remaining between them. CDR3 sequence (DNA): TGTGCCAGCAAGAGAGGGCATATGGGGGCGGAGGGCTACACCTTC. It yields the protein CASKRGHMGAEGYTF.

The V and J genes are TRBV24-1 and TRBJ2-7, with TRBD2 matching 12 bases. Unmatched junction bases numbered 6, after V lost 2 bases and J lost 2 bases. The CDR3 is 17 amino acids. CDR1 and CDR2 (germline): KGHDR, SFDVKD. CDR3 DNA: TGTGCCACCAGTGATTACGACCTAGCGGGGGGGACCTACGAGCAGTACGTC. This codes for CATSDYDLAGGTYEQYV.

The J gene is TRBJ1-1, the V gene TRBV4-1; the D is unclear. V was trimmed by 1 base and J by 7 bases, leaving 4 bases between them. Germline CDR1 MGHRA, CDR2 YSYEKL. The CDR3 contains 11 residues. DNA of the CDR3: TGCGCCAGCAGCCAAGCGGGTGAAGCTTTCTTT. Amino acids: CASSQAGEAFF.

V and J are TRBV18 and TRBJ1-1; the D is unclear. This CDR3 is 13 amino acids long. V was cut by 4 bases and J by 1 base, with 7 bases left in between. CDR1 is KGHSH and CDR2 is LQKENI in the germline V gene. The CDR3 DNA sequence: TGTGCCAGCTCACTGACGGGGAACACTGAAGCTTTCTTT. Protein product: CASSLTGNTEAFF.

CDR3 protein: CASSQGTSGGSTDTQYF. CDR3 bases: TGTGCCAGCAGCCAGGGGACTAGCGGGGGGTCCACAGATACGCAGTATTTT. This chain joins TRBV4-2 and TRBJ2-3, with 15 bases lining up with TRBD2. J lost 2 bases, V lost 3 bases, and 3 bases had no gene match. Germline V CDR1 and CDR2: LGHNA, YNFKEQ. CDR3 size: 17 residues.

The chain employs TRBV27 and TRBJ1-1; D not resolved. Deletions cut 5 bases from V and 0 bases from J, with 7 bases between. CDR3 length equals 13 residues. From germline, CDR1 is MNHEY and CDR2 SMNVEV (reference sequence). CDR3 loop: CASSPGLNTEAFF. The CDR3 DNA sequence: TGTGCCAGCAGTCCAGGTTTGAACACTGAAGCTTTCTTT.

The J gene is TRBJ2-4, the V gene TRBV7-6, with a weak D call TRBD1 (6 bases). This CDR3 is built from 16 residues. Trimming stripped 4 bases from V and 1 base from J, with 14 bases between. Germline V CDR1 and CDR2: SGHVS, FNYEAQ. CDR3 sequence: CASSSVRGRAKNIQYF. DNA for the CDR3: TGTGCCAGCAGCTCCGTCAGGGGAAGGGCCAAAAACATTCAGTACTTC.

V and J are TRBV24-1 and TRBJ1-3; TRBD1 aligns across 7 bases. Germline V gives CDR1 KGHDR, CDR2 SFDVKD. The CDR3 extends over 15 amino acids. V dropped 3 bases and J dropped 3; count of bases not matched to a gene: 4. This chain's CDR3 is CATSDNTGVGNTIYF. Written as DNA, the CDR3 is TGTGCCACCAGTGATAACACAGGGGTTGGAAACACCATATATTTT.

This clone was seen once. This rearrangement joins TRBV2 to TRBJ1-1; possibly TRBD1 for D (6 bases). Per the germline V gene, CDR1 is SNHLY and CDR2 is FYNNEI. Trimming shortened V by 6 bases and J by 3 bases, and 23 bases separated the two germline ends. The CDR3 covers 17 residues. CDR3 residues: CASRPRGGAGVHTEAFF. For the CDR3, the DNA is TGTGCCAGCAGACCCCGTGGGGGGGCGGGGGTCCACACTGAAGCTTTCTTT.

The rearrangement uses TRBV19 and TRBJ1-1; 8 bases match TRBD1. Trimming cost V 3 bases and J 3 bases; bases outside gene matches: 6. This CDR3 region has 15 residues. CDR1 and CDR2 from the germline V gene are LNHDA and SQIVND (reference sequence). As DNA, the CDR3 is TGTGCCAGTAGTATCCGGACAGGGAGGGACACTGAAGCTTTCTTT. Protein: CASSIRTGRDTEAFF.

The chain combines TRBV5-1 with TRBJ2-3; TRBD1 might be the D (5 bases). Germline V gene lookup returns CDR1 SGHRS and CDR2 YFSETQ. Trimming left V 4 bases short and J 7 bases short, with 19 bases between. There are 15 residues in the CDR3. CDR3 sequence reads: CASSKQGSALYTQYF. CDR3 bases: TGCGCCAGCAGCAAGCAGGGAAGCGCCTTATATACGCAGTATTTT.

This chain links TRBV6-5 with TRBJ1-1; 8 bases are shared with TRBD1. Germline-derived CDR1 and CDR2 are MNHEY and SVGAGI. CDR3 length equals 14 residues. V trimming: 8 bases; J trimming: 4 bases; junction bases outside the gene matches: 9. CDR3 region: CASRKNTGGTEAFF. CDR3 DNA sequence: TGTGCCAGCCGAAAAAATACAGGGGGCACTGAAGCTTTCTTT.

This chain connects TRBV6-4 to TRBJ2-7, with TRBD1 matching over 7 bases. The V gene's germline CDR1 is MRHNA and CDR2 SNTAGT. This CDR3 is built from 13 residues. V dropped 6 bases and J dropped 5; count of bases not matched to a gene: 7. The CDR3 reads CASREGQTHEQYV. In nucleotides, the CDR3 is TGTGCCAGCAGAGAGGGACAGACCCACGAGCAGTACGTC.

This sequence joins TRBV7-6 and TRBJ1-6; 8 bases match TRBD1. J gave up 6 bases and V 1 base, and 2 bases lay outside the gene matches. The CDR3 covers 15 residues. Germline CDR1 is SGHVS and CDR2 is FNYEAQ. This chain's CDR3 is CASSLEQGGNSPLHF. In DNA, the CDR3 is TGTGCCAGCAGCTTAGAACAGGGGGGTAATTCACCCCTCCACTTT.

This rearrangement joins TRBV30 to TRBJ2-5; 10 bases match TRBD2. V was pared by 4 bases and J by 2 bases, with 1 base of the junction left unmatched. This CDR3 region has 13 residues. CDR1 and CDR2 from the germline V gene are GTSNPN and SVGIG (reference sequence). This CDR3 reads CAWIAGGQETQYF. CDR3 in DNA: TGTGCCTGGATAGCGGGGGGACAAGAGACCCAGTACTTC.

The rearrangement uses TRBV12-3 or TRBV12-4 and TRBJ1-5; D gene ambiguous. Trimming removed 6 bases at V and 0 bases at J, with 6 bases between. The CDR3 sequence is 13 residues long. CDR3 bases: TGTGCCAGCAGCGGGAATAGCAATCAGCCCCAGCATTTT. It is translated as CASSGNSNQPQHF.

The CDR3 DNA sequence: TGTGCCAGCAGCTCGTTGGATAGCGAGTCCTACAATGAGCAGTTCTTC. Translating gives CASSSLDSESYNEQFF. The rearrangement links TRBV11-1 to TRBJ2-1; perhaps TRBD2 as D (5 bases). Germline CDR1 and CDR2: SGHAT and FQDESV (reference sequence). With 4 bases removed from V and 1 base from J, the gap between germline ends came to 14 bases. The CDR3 consists of 16 residues.

This chain joins TRBV2 and TRBJ2-3; 10 bases agree with TRBD2. Germline trimming cut 8 bases from V and 8 bases from J; bases unmatched to any gene: 13. The CDR3 has 15 residues. Germline values: CDR1 SNHLY, CDR2 FYNNEI. The CDR3 here is CASRGASGGPSTQYF. The CDR3 DNA is TGTGCCAGCCGGGGGGCTAGCGGGGGTCCGAGTACGCAGTATTTT.

A note on this clone: Other DNA sequences in the same sample also yield this CDR3. The CDR3 spells CASSLPGTVYNEQFF. In DNA, the CDR3 is TGTGCCAGCAGCTTGCCGGGGACTGTGTACAATGAGCAGTTCTTC. The chain recombines TRBV11-2 with TRBJ2-1, with D perhaps matching TRBD2 (6 bases). Germline lookup yields CDR1 SGHAT and CDR2 FQNNGV. The CDR3 length is 15 residues. The V end was cut by 3 bases, the J end by 4 bases, with 13 bases between.

The V call is TRBV2, the J call TRBJ2-7, with a tentative D call TRBD2 (5 bases). This CDR3 region has 12 residues. Trimming shortened V by 8 bases and J by 3 bases, and 11 bases separated the two germline ends. Germline-derived CDR1 and CDR2 are SNHLY and FYNNEI. CDR3 nucleotide sequence: TGTGCCAGCGGACCAGGACTCTACGAGCAGTACGTC. Protein product: CASGPGLYEQYV.

V and J are TRBV10-3 and TRBJ1-2; D gene uncertain. Germline values: CDR1 ENHRY, CDR2 SYGVKD. The CDR3 has 15 amino acids. V shed 3 bases and J shed 4 bases, with 15 bases lying between them. CDR3 protein: CAISERVAGFYGYTF. The CDR3 nucleotides are TGTGCCATCAGTGAACGGGTGGCGGGCTTCTATGGCTACACCTTC.

The chain joins TRBV30 to TRBJ2-5; 9 bases fit TRBD2. The CDR3 extends over 16 amino acids. The ends lost 2 bases at V and 1 base at J; junction bases unmatched: 8. Germline V gene data show CDR1 as GTSNPN and CDR2 as SVGIG (reference sequence). CDR3: CAWSPFLRGGQETQYF. Here the CDR3 DNA reads TGTGCCTGGAGTCCTTTCTTGCGGGGGGGCCAAGAGACCCAGTACTTC. Supplemented by reference TRBV30 and TRBJ2-5, the full variable domain reads SQTIHQWPATLVQPVGSPLSLECTVEGTSNPNLYWYRQAAGRGLQLLFYSVGIGQISSEVPQNLSASRPQDRQFILSSKKLLLSDSGFYLCAWSPFLRGGQETQYFGPGTRLLVL.

This clone was observed once. V usage is TRBV2 and J usage is TRBJ1-1; no clear D gene. CDR3 length equals 17 residues. Trimming took 5 bases from V and 3 from J, leaving 22 bases between them. CDR1 and CDR2 from the germline V gene are SNHLY and FYNNEI. The CDR3: CASSYQTRSTGYTEAFF. In DNA form, the CDR3 reads TGTGCCAGCAGTTATCAGACGAGATCGACGGGGTACACTGAAGCTTTCTTT. The full variable domain, in which reference TRBV2 and TRBJ1-1 provide the parts outside the CDR3, is EPEVTQTPSHQVTQMGQEVILRCVPISNHLYFYWYRQILGQKVEFLVSFYNNEISEKSEIFDDQFSVERPDGSNFTLKIRSTKLEDSAMYFCASSYQTRSTGYTEAFFGQGTRLTVV.

This chain uses TRBV2 with TRBJ2-7; possible D gene TRBD1, 6 bases. V lost 5 bases and J 4 bases, leaving 9 bases between the germline ends. Germline assignment: CDR1 SNHLY and CDR2 FYNNEI. The CDR3 extends over 12 amino acids. CDR3: CASSKQGYEQYV. The CDR3 DNA sequence: TGTGCCAGCAGTAAACAGGGTTACGAGCAGTACGTC.

The chain links TRBV2 to TRBJ2-7, with a weak D call TRBD1 (6 bases). There are 13 residues in the CDR3. From germline, CDR1 is SNHLY and CDR2 FYNNEI. Trimming took off 7 bases at V and 4 bases at J, with 14 bases between the two ends. The CDR3 is CASIFLQGYEQYV. The CDR3 DNA follows: TGTGCCAGCATCTTCCTTCAGGGGTACGAGCAGTACGTC.

This chain joins TRBV2 and TRBJ1-5, with 7 nucleotides matching TRBD1. J was trimmed by 3 bases and V by 3 bases; bases with no gene match: 2. The CDR3 is made up of 14 amino acids. From germline, CDR1 is SNHLY and CDR2 FYNNEI. The CDR3 DNA is TGTGCCAGCAGTGACGACAGGGACAATCAGCCCCAGCATTTT. Translated: CASSDDRDNQPQHF.